This T cell receptor beta chain originates from a study of blood T cell repertoires in COVID-19. Using immunoSEQ multiplex PCR, the repertoire was profiled, and TCRdb retains in-frame clones only, with some absent. The table lists over 85,000 clones, around nine tenths of them singletons. Germline V gene lookup returns CDR1 SGHRS and CDR2 YFSETQ. Trimming removed 4 bases from V and 7 bases from J; junction bases left unmatched: 17. This CDR3 region has 17 residues. Input material: peripheral blood. V is TRBV5-1 and J is TRBJ2-1; 7 nucleotides line up with TRBD2. This TCR came from a human donor in a cohort sampled during active COVID-19. As DNA, the CDR3 is TGCGCCAGCAGCCCCGGACTGACTAGCTTCGCCATAAATGAGCAGTTCTTC. Amino acids: CASSPGLTSFAINEQFF.